This passage covers 14 T cell receptor beta chains from one sample sequenced in a study of Ad26.COV2.S vaccination and SARS-CoV-2 variants. The data were produced by immunoSEQ multiplex PCR, yet TCRdb's version contains in-frame clones alone and is incomplete. The data show about 350,000 clones, roughly 90% seen once. Treatment denoted: 15 to 20 received Ad26.COV2.S at low or high dose, single or two shots; 5 received placebo; per-sample allocation not given. On day 63 after the first injection, vaccine and placebo recipients gave samples. Sample: peripheral blood, taken in a trial of Ad26.COV2.S vaccine versus placebo. These receptors all come from a person between 18 and 60 years old who received the Ad26.COV2.S COVID-19 vaccine or a placebo.

The V and J genes are TRBV6-5 and TRBJ2-2, with D perhaps matching TRBD1 (6 bases). The CDR3 runs 15 residues. Deletions cut 6 bases from V and 4 bases from J, with 15 bases between. Germline CDR1 reads MNHEY; CDR2 reads SVGAGI. DNA for the CDR3: TGTGCCAGCAGCCACCGGGACACTGGCACCGGGGAGCTGTTTTTT. The encoded protein is CASSHRDTGTGELFF.

This rearrangement joins TRBV5-8 to TRBJ1-5, with a tentative D call TRBD1 (6 bases). The CDR3 is 16 amino acids. Trimming pared 0 bases from V and 4 bases from J, leaving 14 bases between. Per the germline V gene, CDR1 is SGHTS and CDR2 is YDEGEE. The CDR3 region is CASSLEGDLANQPQHF. The CDR3 nucleotides read TGTGCCAGCAGCTTGGAGGGGGACTTAGCAAATCAGCCCCAGCATTTT.

This clone turned up a few times. Other DNA variants within this sample encode the same CDR3. The chain joins TRBV9 to TRBJ1-1; D unclear. V lost 0 bases, J lost 1 base, and 4 bases lay in between. The CDR3 is made up of 13 amino acids. Germline V gene lookup returns CDR1 SGDLS and CDR2 YYNGEE. CDR3: CASSVAGNTEAFF. The DNA for the CDR3 is TGTGCCAGCAGCGTAGCAGGGAACACTGAAGCTTTCTTT.

On this clone: Other DNA variants within this sample encode the same CDR3. This chain links TRBV5-1 with TRBJ2-3, with D possibly being TRBD1 (6 bases). CDR3 length: 14 amino acids. Germline CDR1 is SGHRS and CDR2 is YFSETQ. Trimming took 4 bases from V and 0 from J, leaving 9 bases between them. In DNA form, the CDR3 reads TGCGCCAGCAGCCCGGGACAAAGCACAGATACGCAGTATTTT. This encodes CASSPGQSTDTQYF. Supplemented by reference TRBV5-1 and TRBJ2-3, the full variable domain reads KAGVTQTPRYLIKTRGQQVTLSCSPISGHRSVSWYQQTPGQGLQFLFEYFSETQRNKGNFPGRFSGRQFSNSRSEMNVSTLELGDSALYLCASSPGQSTDTQYFGPGTRLTVL.

This clone was recorded only once. The same CDR3 can be traced to other DNA sequences in this sample. The chain carries TRBV5-4 and TRBJ2-5, with TRBD2 matching over 7 bases. This CDR3 contains 12 residues. V trimming: 7 bases; J trimming: 4 bases; junction bases outside the gene matches: 4. Germline V gene data show CDR1 as SGHNT and CDR2 as YYREEE (reference sequence). CDR3 sequence: CASSPGGETQYF. CDR3 nucleotide sequence: TGTGCCAGCTCGCCGGGAGGAGAGACCCAGTACTTC.

The chain employs TRBV11-2 and TRBJ1-4, with no clear D. Trimming removed 4 bases at V and 0 bases at J, with 6 bases between. Germline V gives CDR1 SGHAT, CDR2 FQNNGV. This CDR3 contains 14 residues. The CDR3 coding sequence is TGTGCCAGCAGCTCGGAATCAACTAATGAAAAACTGTTTTTT. Its translation is CASSSESTNEKLFF.

V usage is TRBV4-2 and J usage is TRBJ1-2, with TRBD1 matching over 9 bases. This CDR3 spans 16 amino acids. Per germline, CDR1 LGHNA and CDR2 YNFKEQ. V shed 2 bases and J 2 bases; nucleotides not matched to a gene: 6. The CDR3 region has the DNA TGTGCCAGCAGCCAAACCACAGGGGGCCTGAACTATGGCTACACCTTC. Protein product: CASSQTTGGLNYGYTF.

This chain joins TRBV29-1 and TRBJ1-1; D might be TRBD1 (6 bases). Germline-derived CDR1 and CDR2 are SQVTM and ANQGSEA. V lost 6 bases and J lost 2, with 13 bases in between. CDR3 size: 13 residues. In nucleotides, the CDR3 is TGCAGCGTCGCTACCAGGGGAAACACTGAAGCTTTCTTT. As protein: CSVATRGNTEAFF.

J is TRBJ2-5 and V is TRBV2; 9 nucleotides agree with TRBD1. J gave up 3 bases and V 5 bases, and 7 bases lay outside the gene matches. The CDR3 sequence is 15 residues long. The V gene's germline CDR1 is SNHLY and CDR2 FYNNEI. The chain's CDR3 is CASSKNRGRKETQYF. Written as DNA, the CDR3 is TGTGCCAGCAGTAAAAACAGGGGGCGAAAAGAGACCCAGTACTTC.

The gene calls are TRBV13 and TRBJ2-7, with 8 bases that match TRBD1. With 5 bases clipped from V and 4 bases from J, the junction kept 4 bases outside the gene matches. The CDR3 spans 13 residues. Germline V CDR1 and CDR2: PRHDT, FYEKMQ (reference sequence). This CDR3 reads CASSRDRGYEQYF. The CDR3 DNA sequence: TGTGCCAGCAGCCGTGACAGGGGATACGAGCAGTACTTC. Based on the CDR3 plus reference TRBV13 and TRBJ2-7, the full variable domain is AAGVIQSPRHLIKEKRETATLKCYPIPRHDTVYWYQQGPGQDPQFLISFYEKMQSDKGSIPDRFSAQQFSDYHSELNMSSLELGDSALYFCASSRDRGYEQYFGPGTRLTVT.

This clone was seen only a few times. The same CDR3 can be traced to other DNA sequences in this sample. The CDR3 sequence is CASSYSGLADYNEQFF. The DNA of the CDR3 is TGTGCCAGCAGTTACTCGGGACTAGCGGACTACAATGAGCAGTTCTTC. This rearrangement joins TRBV6-2 or TRBV6-3 to TRBJ2-1, with TRBD2 identical over 11 bases. Germline assignment: CDR1 MNHEY and CDR2 SVGEGT. This CDR3 is 16 amino acids long. V shed 0 bases and J 3 bases; nucleotides not matched to a gene: 1.

The rearrangement joins TRBV27 to TRBJ2-7; 7 bases agree with TRBD2. V lost 11 bases to trimming and J lost 5 bases; unmatched junction nucleotides: 18. CDR3 length: 15 residues. Germline-derived CDR1 and CDR2 are MNHEY and SMNVEV (reference sequence). DNA for the CDR3: TGTGCCGCAGGCCGGGGGGATAGCCATCTTAACGAGCAGTACTTC. Its translation is CAAGRGDSHLNEQYF.

The chain is built from TRBV7-6 and TRBJ1-3; a possible D gene is TRBD1 (5 bases). Germline V CDR1 and CDR2: SGHVS, FNYEAQ. The V end lost 3 bases, the J end lost 0 bases, and 18 bases lay between the germline ends. The CDR3 spans 18 residues. The CDR3 DNA sequence: TGTGCCAGCAGCTTCGACGCGTCCCCACAGGTCTCTGGAAACACCATATATTTT. Translation gives CASSFDASPQVSGNTIYF.

The DNA of the CDR3 is TGTGCCAGCAGATCGGGAGACACCATATATTTT. Translated: CASRSGDTIYF. The V call is TRBV7-6, the J call TRBJ1-3; unclear D gene. The V gene's germline CDR1 is SGHVS and CDR2 FNYEAQ. Trimming removed 6 bases from V and 8 bases from J, with 8 bases in between. The CDR3 is 11 residues long.